This T cell receptor (beta chain) is drawn from a study of T cell responses to AZD1222 COVID-19 vaccine (dated by TCRdb to about 2021). Concerning the study at large: Because spike-specific TCR depth and breadth did not differ between the two schedules, AZD1222 recipients who got a second dose at roughly 4 weeks were pooled with those who got a second dose at roughly 12 weeks. A total of 230 to 250 trial participants underwent TCR sequencing, of whom more than 200 had received two doses of AZD1222 and roughly 26 had received two doses of the MenACWY control vaccine. Enrollment into the trials was organized by age into subgroups of 18-55, 56-69 and 70-plus years, and those subgroups contained roughly 150, 30 and 60 TCR-sequenced participants, respectively. General study outcomes and caveats: After two AZD1222 doses, spike-specific TCR breadth and depth were significantly higher than at day 0 and than in MenACWY recipients. Vaccine-associated CD4 TCRs spanned the whole spike protein, with dominant responses in regions 160-218 and 743-854. Because no day 14 peak-response samples were available, repertoires were characterized only after the peak T cell response. Reportedly, almost half of the unique spike-specific TCRs recognized epitopes lying outside the regions that are mutated in the B.1.351 and B.1.1.7 variants. The 56-69-year group was small, and its depth increase did not reach significance, likely because of low power. Only five to seven AZD1222 recipients were SARS-CoV-2 seropositive at baseline, limiting conclusions about previously exposed vaccinees. Participants were mostly white British and included more females than males, and it was suggested by the authors that clonal diversity may have been underestimated.

V lost 0 bases and J lost 6 bases; the stretch between them is 14 bases long. The CDR3 contains 15 residues, cysteine and phenylalanine counted. The kept DNA is CDR3 alone, 45 bases in frame from the first base. The germline V gene provides CDR1 LGHNA and CDR2 YNFKEQ. Comment on this clone: There is no known antigen for this receptor. Per-base qualities were not stored, and no clone one base away is much larger.

The sample's time point label is to be understood as: baseline before first vaccination. The vaccinee samples were drawn from two UK trials, COV001 and COV002, one of which was a single-blind randomized controlled phase 2/3 trial testing AZD1222 (ChAdOx1 nCoV-19) in healthy adults. For TCRbeta chain sequencing, PBMC samples were collected from trial participants at day 0 and at day 28 after the second dose. The CDR3 regions of human TCRbeta chains were analyzed by immunosequencing. Concerning the study's data processing: Repertoire TCRs were matched against a reference library of SARS-CoV-2-specific TCRs generated with the MIRA antigen-specificity platform. Breadth meant the fraction of unique TCRs that were SARS-CoV-2-associated, whereas depth meant the fraction of total T cells that were SARS-CoV-2-associated. Using the MIRA data, each spike-specific TCR was mapped to the spike region that the TCR reacts to and placed in a CD4 or CD8 class. Log10-transformed breadth and depth values were compared by one-way ANOVA with Sidak's multiple comparisons tests. TCRdb mirrors the immuneACCESS table, restricted to in-frame sequences. Some clones are absent from its copies; in checked studies, under half trace to an unresolved V gene, and the reason for the others is unknown. V and J calls and clone size are those listed in that table; D and trimming were worked out from the DNA. The sample yields over 100,000 clones; roughly nine tenths were counted once. The leading ten clones occupy 7% to 9% of the sample.

Sequenced material: peripheral blood, taken on day 0 of AZD1222 vaccination. This receptor chain uses TRBV4-2 and TRBJ1-1; TRBD1 is possibly the D segment (5 matching bases). The receptor was isolated from an adult in good health. The CDR3 protein: CASSQDEGAIAEAFF. DNA sequence: TGTGCCAGCAGCCAAGATGAAGGGGCAATCGCTGAAGCTTTCTTT.